One and the same sample provided the 13 T cell receptor beta chains below, sequenced in a study of OX40 agonist ivuxolimab in advanced cancers. Some clones are missing from TCRdb's copy, which holds only in-frame ones; the method was immunoSEQ multiplex PCR. This sample carries under 80,000 clones, roughly 91% of them seen once, and the ten largest clones take approximately 2%. The specimen was CD4+ or CD8+ T cells sorted from blood, collected in a trial of the OX40 agonist ivuxolimab. The origin of the receptors is an adult with an advanced solid tumor such as melanoma, head and neck, liver or kidney cancer.

The rearrangement links TRBV6-5 to TRBJ2-7; D call uncertain. There are 15 residues in the CDR3. V was cut by 4 bases and J by 1 base, with 14 bases left in between. The germline CDR1 and CDR2 sequences are MNHEY and SVGAGI. The CDR3 nucleotides read TGTGCCAGCAGTTTTGGGCCTGATACTTCCTACGAGCAGTACTTC. Residues: CASSFGPDTSYEQYF.

About this clone: The germline gene is not matched at one end of the junction; a read error may be the cause. This CDR3 reads CASSLGGSGGTDTQYF. Written as DNA, the CDR3 is TGTGCTAGCAGCTTAGGAGGTAGCGGGGGCACAGATACGCAGTATTTT. This chain connects TRBV7-7 to TRBJ2-3, with 8 bases aligning to TRBD2. CDR1 and CDR2 from the germline V gene are SSHAT and FNYEAQ (reference sequence). The CDR3 is made up of 16 amino acids.

The V call is TRBV7-2, the J call TRBJ1-2; TRBD1 agrees at 8 bases. CDR3 length equals 15 residues. V shed 3 bases, J shed 3 bases, and the junction held 6 bases outside the gene matches. The germline V gene encodes CDR1 SGHTA and CDR2 FQGNSA. Written as DNA, the CDR3 is TGTGCCAGCAGCTTTCGACAGGGGTGGTACTATGGCTACACCTTC. It codes for CASSFRQGWYYGYTF. The complete variable domain, with remaining parts taken from reference TRBV7-2 and TRBJ1-2, reads GAGVSQSPSNKVTEKGKDVELRCDPISGHTALYWYRQSLGQGLEFLIYFQGNSAPDKSGLPSDRFSAERTGGSVSTLTIQRTQQEDSAVYLCASSFRQGWYYGYTFGSGTRLTVV.

The chain employs TRBV9 and TRBJ2-3; D is undetermined. With 0 bases removed from V and 5 bases from J, the gap between germline ends came to 10 bases. The CDR3 extends over 14 amino acids. Germline V gives CDR1 SGDLS, CDR2 YYNGEE. The CDR3 sequence is CASSVGPAQDTQYF. The CDR3 nucleotides read TGTGCCAGCAGCGTAGGGCCAGCTCAAGATACGCAGTATTTT.

The rearrangement links TRBV11-2 to TRBJ2-7; D might be TRBD1 (6 bases). CDR3 length: 15 residues. CDR1 and CDR2 from the germline V gene are SGHAT and FQNNGV. The V end was cut by 4 bases, the J end by 1 base, with 14 bases between. CDR3 protein: CASSSGPDSSYEQYF. For the CDR3, the DNA is TGTGCCAGCAGCTCGGGACCGGACAGTTCCTACGAGCAGTACTTC.

This clone is a singleton in its sample. The gene calls are TRBV11-1 and TRBJ2-7; 8 bases are a match to TRBD2. V was pared by 5 bases and J by 6 bases, with 12 bases of the junction left unmatched. Germline lookup yields CDR1 SGHAT and CDR2 FQDESV (reference sequence). This CDR3 is 15 amino acids long. CDR3 protein: CASSRGGGSLLEQYF. The CDR3 DNA is TGTGCCAGCAGCCGGGGGGGCGGGAGCCTTCTCGAGCAGTACTTC.

The chain couples TRBV5-5 to TRBJ2-3; no reliable D call. Per germline, CDR1 SGHKS and CDR2 YYEKEE (reference sequence). This CDR3 is built from 15 residues. Trimming shortened V by 1 base and J by 1 base, and 10 bases separated the two germline ends. The CDR3 DNA follows: TGTGCCAGCAGCTTGCCGGGTGGGGGCACAGATACGCAGTATTTT. Translated: CASSLPGGGTDTQYF.

CDR3 region: CASSFSASQPQHF. The DNA for the CDR3 is TGTGCCAGCAGTTTCTCGGCGAGTCAGCCCCAGCATTTT. This chain uses TRBV6-1 with TRBJ1-5; no clear D gene. The germline V gene has CDR1 MNHNS and CDR2 SASEGT. Trimming stripped 5 bases from V and 6 bases from J, with 11 bases between. The CDR3 totals 13 residues.

This sequence joins TRBV19 and TRBJ2-1; TRBD2 matches 12 bases. The ends lost 3 bases at V and 4 bases at J; junction bases unmatched: 4. The CDR3 is made up of 16 amino acids. Germline V gene sequence: CDR1 LNHDA, CDR2 SQIVND (reference sequence). The CDR3 region is CASSILAGGRYNEQFF. DNA of the CDR3: TGTGCCAGTAGTATCCTAGCGGGGGGGAGATACAATGAGCAGTTCTTC.

The J gene is TRBJ1-1, the V gene TRBV10-1; D gene uncertain. Per the germline V gene, CDR1 is WNHNN and CDR2 is SYGVQD (reference sequence). V lost 6 bases, J lost 4 bases, and 12 bases lay in between. The CDR3 loop spans 13 amino acids. CDR3: CASRRAWATEAFF. CDR3 DNA sequence: TGCGCCAGCAGAAGGGCATGGGCCACTGAAGCTTTCTTT.

The chain recombines TRBV19 with TRBJ2-3; TRBD2 aligns across 8 bases. CDR1 is LNHDA and CDR2 is SQIVND in the germline V gene (reference sequence). The CDR3 has 15 amino acids. J was trimmed by 4 bases and V by 2 bases; bases with no gene match: 5. CDR3 nucleotides: TGTGCCAGTAGTATAAAGAGCGGGAGTCCAGATACGCAGTATTTT. Its protein product is CASSIKSGSPDTQYF.

The rearrangement joins TRBV6-5 to TRBJ2-5; tentatively, D is TRBD2 (6 bases). V was pared by 0 bases and J by 2 bases, with 13 bases between. This CDR3 spans 16 amino acids. Per germline, CDR1 MNHEY and CDR2 SVGAGI. The CDR3 sequence: CASSYSYRTNQETQYF. For the CDR3, the DNA is TGTGCCAGCAGTTACTCCTACCGGACTAATCAAGAGACCCAGTACTTC.

The V gene is TRBV5-1, the J gene TRBJ2-1, with a weak D call TRBD1 (5 bases). Germline-derived CDR1 and CDR2 are SGHRS and YFSETQ. The CDR3 sequence is 15 residues long. V lost 2 bases and J lost 7, with 16 bases in between. CDR3 protein: CASSLSLGKGNEQFF. The CDR3 nucleotides are TGCGCCAGCAGCTTAAGTCTAGGTAAGGGGAATGAGCAGTTCTTC.